The 5 T cell receptor beta chains below come from one sample, sequenced in a study of shared clonotypes between healthy human individuals (TCRdb year 2020). The receptor library was made with the immunoSEQ multiplex PCR assay. The clones in this table, taken by TCRdb from immuneACCESS, are in-frame only. Not every clone is retained; where verified, under half of the shortfall comes from an unresolved V gene, and the cause of the rest is unknown. This sample holds more than 2,000,000 clones; approximately 93% were observed only once. The top ten constitute 0.39% of the sample. Sequences were obtained from naive CD4+ T cells from PBMCs. The sample's cell subset or site label is to be understood as: CD45RA+ positively selected. The receptors were gathered from a man in his late teens or twenties in good health. Some clones in this sample may be carry-over from other donors' samples.

The chain couples TRBV5-1 to TRBJ2-7; the D is unclear. Trimming stripped 0 bases from V and 0 bases from J, with 10 bases between. This CDR3 contains 15 residues. Germline CDR1 is SGHRS and CDR2 is YFSETQ. The CDR3 nucleotides read TGCGCCAGCAGCTTGGAATGGGGTACCTCCTACGAGCAGTACTTC. Residues: CASSLEWGTSYEQYF.

The chain links TRBV6-6 to TRBJ2-3; a possible D gene is TRBD2 (7 bases). Trimming removed 5 bases at V and 6 bases at J, with 12 bases between. The germline CDR1 and CDR2 sequences are MNHNY and SVGAGI (reference sequence). The CDR3 is 13 amino acids. CDR3 in DNA: TGTGCCAGCAGTGGGGGGGGCTTGGATACGCAGTATTTT. Amino acids: CASSGGGLDTQYF.

The chain recombines TRBV15 with TRBJ1-3, with a possible D match to TRBD1 (5 bases). Germline assignment: CDR1 LNHNV and CDR2 YYDKDF (reference sequence). Deletions cut 3 bases from V and 0 bases from J, with 12 bases between. This CDR3 has 16 residues. CDR3 DNA: TGTGCCACCAGCAGGATAGGGACCGGCTCTGGAAACACCATATATTTT. Residues: CATSRIGTGSGNTIYF.

Of note for this clone: Its ends do not fully match the called genes, so a read error is possible. V and J are TRBV28 and TRBJ2-7; TRBD1 matches 10 bases. The CDR3 is 13 residues long. CDR1 MDHEN and CDR2 SYDVKM come from the germline V gene. The CDR3 here is CASSLWDRGRQYF. CDR3 DNA sequence: TGTGCCAGCAGCTTATGGGACAGGGGACGGCAGTACTTC. The full variable domain, its missing parts supplied by reference TRBV28 and TRBJ2-7, is DVKVTQSSRYLVKRTGEKVFLECVQDMDHENMFWYRQDPGLGLRLIYFSYDVKMKEKGDIPEGYSVSREKKERFSLILESASTNQTSMYLCASSLWDRGRQYFGPGTRLTVT.

About this clone itself: This sample also contains other DNA sequences that code for the same CDR3. J is TRBJ2-1 and V is TRBV11-2; D unclear. The V and J ends lost 4 bases and 8 bases respectively, with 9 bases between them. CDR1 and CDR2 from the germline V gene are SGHAT and FQNNGV. The CDR3 is 12 amino acids. The CDR3 coding sequence is TGTGCCAGCAGCTCCCAAGGGTATGAGCAGTTCTTC. As protein: CASSSQGYEQFF.